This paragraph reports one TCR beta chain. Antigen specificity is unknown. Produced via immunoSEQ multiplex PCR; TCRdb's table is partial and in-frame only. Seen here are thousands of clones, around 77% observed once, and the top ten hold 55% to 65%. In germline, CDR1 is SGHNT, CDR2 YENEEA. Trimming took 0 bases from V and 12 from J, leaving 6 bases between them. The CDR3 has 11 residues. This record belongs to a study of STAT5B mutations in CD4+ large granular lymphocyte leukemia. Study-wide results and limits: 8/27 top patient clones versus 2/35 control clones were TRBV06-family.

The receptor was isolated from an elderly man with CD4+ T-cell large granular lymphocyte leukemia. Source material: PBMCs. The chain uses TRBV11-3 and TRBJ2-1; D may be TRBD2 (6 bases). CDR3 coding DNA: TGTGCCAGCAGCTTAGACGGGGGGCAGTTCTTC. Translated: CASSLDGGQFF. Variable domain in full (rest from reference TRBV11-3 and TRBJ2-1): EAGVVQSPRYKIIEKKQPVAFWCNPISGHNTLYWYLQNLGQGPELLIRYENEEAVDDSQLPKDRFSAERLKGVDSTLKIQPAELGDSAVYLCASSLDGGQFFGPGTRLTVL.